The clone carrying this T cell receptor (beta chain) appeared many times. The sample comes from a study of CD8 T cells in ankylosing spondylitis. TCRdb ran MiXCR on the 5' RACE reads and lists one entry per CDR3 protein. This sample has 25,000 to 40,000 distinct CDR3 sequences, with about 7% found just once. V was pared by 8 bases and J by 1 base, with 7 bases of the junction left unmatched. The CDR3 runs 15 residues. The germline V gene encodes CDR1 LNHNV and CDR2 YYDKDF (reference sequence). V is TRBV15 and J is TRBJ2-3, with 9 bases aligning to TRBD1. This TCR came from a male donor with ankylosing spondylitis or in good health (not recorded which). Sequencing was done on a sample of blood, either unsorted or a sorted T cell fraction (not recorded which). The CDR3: CATCLRDRGTDTQYF. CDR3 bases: TGTGCCACCTGCCTCCGGGACAGGGGCACAGATACGCAGTATTTT.